This T cell receptor beta chain was obtained from a study of cytomegalovirus exposure and HLA in healthy donors. For the study at large: The approximately 670 first-cohort repertoires and the 95 to 150 validation repertoires shared the same platform, a later analysis reported.

Only in-frame clones appear in the TCRdb table, and some are missing; sequencing was by immunoSEQ multiplex PCR. The sample lists tens of thousands of clones; approximately 94% were seen once. About this clone: Its antigen is not known.

Study conclusions and caveats: Accounts indicate the classifier identified cytomegalovirus status with strong specificity and sensitivity. In vitro experiments confirmed that a few CMV-associated chains were specific for CMV antigens. Around 160 TCR beta chains were listed as cytomegalovirus-associated.

The CDR3 runs to 14 residues. Germline V gives CDR1 MNHNS, CDR2 SASEGT. The V segment lost 4 bases and the J segment 5 bases; nucleotides outside the gene matches: 7. The receptor comes from a man aged 18 to 30 in good health and CMV-seropositive. The chain recombines TRBV6-1 with TRBJ1-1; 7 nucleotides agree with TRBD1. The specimen sequenced was PBMCs. This chain's CDR3 is CASSVTGARTEAFF. CDR3 coding DNA: TGTGCCAGCAGTGTAACAGGGGCGAGGACTGAAGCTTTCTTT.